These 14 T cell receptor beta chains were all obtained from the same sample, sequenced in a study of chemoradiotherapy in HPV16-positive cancers. TCRdb keeps only in-frame clones here, not all; method: immunoSEQ multiplex PCR. Of about 68,000 clones in the sample, 88% are singletons; the top ten hold 4% to 4.5%. Sequenced material: blood, taken from a patient who underwent chemoradiotherapy. The receptors were sampled from a human donor with HPV-associated anogenital cancer.

The count of this clone is one. The V and J genes are TRBV18 and TRBJ2-5; TRBD1 aligns across 8 bases. The CDR3 is 16 amino acids. V gave up 3 bases and J gave up 4 bases; unmatched junction bases: 10. Germline CDR1 KGHSH, CDR2 LQKENI. The CDR3 DNA follows: TGTGCCAGCTCACCTAGCCAGGCGGGGACAGGAGAGACCCAGTACTTC. This sequence encodes CASSPSQAGTGETQYF.

This chain connects TRBV11-2 to TRBJ1-1; D ambiguous. CDR3 length equals 16 residues. Trimming took 3 bases from V and 0 from J, leaving 14 bases between them. Germline V CDR1 and CDR2: SGHAT, FQNNGV. The CDR3 sequence: CASSFWDRALNTEAFF. The CDR3 nucleotides are TGTGCCAGCAGCTTTTGGGATAGGGCCCTGAACACTGAAGCTTTCTTT.

The J gene is TRBJ2-7, the V gene TRBV6-5; 11 bases fit TRBD1. Germline CDR1 is MNHEY and CDR2 is SVGAGI. After removal of 6 bases from V and 4 bases from J, the junction contained 8 bases not matched to a gene. The length of the CDR3 is 15 residues. Here the CDR3 DNA reads TGTGCCAGCAGCCGAGACGGGACAGGGGGGTACGAGCAGTACTTC. This encodes CASSRDGTGGYEQYF.

The CDR3 spells CASRRGGGGEDTQYF. As DNA, the CDR3 is TGTGCCAGCAGGAGGGGCGGCGGGGGGGAGGATACGCAGTATTTT. The chain joins TRBV27 to TRBJ2-3; 9 nucleotides agree with TRBD2. Germline V gene sequence: CDR1 MNHEY, CDR2 SMNVEV (reference sequence). After removal of 6 bases from V and 6 bases from J, the junction contained 10 bases not matched to a gene. The CDR3 runs to 15 residues.

This chain joins TRBV30 and TRBJ1-2, with D perhaps TRBD1 (5 bases). The CDR3 length is 13 residues. The V gene lost 5 bases and the J gene lost 2 bases, with 12 bases spanning the gap. Germline V lookup: CDR1 GTSNPN, CDR2 SVGIG (reference sequence). The CDR3 loop reads CAWLGTGNYGYTF. The CDR3 region has the DNA TGTGCCTGGTTAGGGACGGGGAACTATGGCTACACCTTC.

The chain carries TRBV7-9 and TRBJ2-3; the match to TRBD2 covers 13 bases. This CDR3 comprises 16 residues. Germline V gives CDR1 SEHNR, CDR2 FQNEAQ (reference sequence). V gave up 4 bases and J gave up 7 bases; unmatched junction bases: 8. The CDR3 DNA is TGTGCCAGCAGCTACGGACTAGCGGGGGAGGTGTATACGCAGTATTTT. Protein: CASSYGLAGEVYTQYF.

This chain joins TRBV6-1 and TRBJ2-7; 7 positions match TRBD1. CDR1 and CDR2 from the germline V gene are MNHNS and SASEGT. This CDR3 has 13 residues. Germline trimming cut 10 bases from V and 1 base from J; bases unmatched to any gene: 7. The CDR3 DNA reads TGTGCCACCAGATGGGACAGATCCTACGAGCAGTACTTC. This gives the protein CATRWDRSYEQYF.

The chain combines TRBV4-1 with TRBJ1-1, with D uncertain. Germline assignment: CDR1 MGHRA and CDR2 YSYEKL. Trimming shortened V by 1 base and J by 5 bases, and 8 bases separated the two germline ends. This CDR3 comprises 13 residues. The DNA of the CDR3 is TGCGCCAGCAGCCAAGTTGCTGGAACTGAAGCTTTCTTT. Its protein product is CASSQVAGTEAFF.

This chain uses TRBV4-2 with TRBJ2-7; maybe TRBD2 (6 bases). The CDR3 covers 14 residues. The germline V gene has CDR1 LGHNA and CDR2 YNFKEQ. The V gene lost 5 bases and the J gene lost 5 bases, with 16 bases spanning the gap. The CDR3 bases are TGTGCCAGCAGCTTCAGTAGGGGAGGAAACGAGCAGTACTTC. The encoded protein is CASSFSRGGNEQYF.

The chain combines TRBV5-1 with TRBJ1-1; no clear D. The CDR3 has 14 residues. The ends were cut back, 4 bases at V and 3 bases at J, with 13 bases in the middle. Germline-derived CDR1 and CDR2 are SGHRS and YFSETQ. CDR3 nucleotide sequence: TGCGCCAGCAGCCTGCCCGGACGGGACACTGAAGCTTTCTTT. It specifies CASSLPGRDTEAFF.

The CDR3 is CASSESLESGANVLTF. CDR3 nucleotides: TGTGCCAGCAGTGAGTCTCTCGAGTCTGGGGCCAACGTCCTGACTTTC. V is TRBV25-1 and J is TRBJ2-6; D ambiguous. The V end lost 3 bases, the J end lost 1 base, and 10 bases lay between the germline ends. This CDR3 region has 16 residues. Germline-derived CDR1 and CDR2 are MGHDK and SYGVNS.

The CDR3 region is CASSFNRGGGYTF. The CDR3 DNA reads TGCGCCAGCAGCTTCAACAGGGGTGGTGGCTACACCTTC. The V gene is TRBV5-1, the J gene TRBJ1-2; 7 bases are shared with TRBD1. The germline V gene has CDR1 SGHRS and CDR2 YFSETQ. The length of the CDR3 is 13 residues. Trimming cost V 2 bases and J 7 bases; bases outside gene matches: 5.

V gene TRBV27 combines with J gene TRBJ1-1; D remains ambiguous. V dropped 0 bases and J dropped 4 bases, with 9 bases sitting between them. There are 14 residues in the CDR3. Looked up from germline, CDR1 is MNHEY and CDR2 is SMNVEV (reference sequence). The CDR3 is CASSLSHLGTEAFF. Here the CDR3 DNA reads TGTGCCAGCAGTTTATCTCACCTGGGCACTGAAGCTTTCTTT.

The V gene is TRBV6-5, the J gene TRBJ2-4; D is perhaps TRBD1 (6 bases). This CDR3 region has 14 residues. Per the germline V gene, CDR1 is MNHEY and CDR2 is SVGAGI. V dropped 4 bases and J dropped 1 base, with 8 bases sitting between them. The CDR3: CASSSQGAKNIQYF. The CDR3 DNA reads as TGTGCCAGCAGTTCCCAGGGGGCCAAAAACATTCAGTACTTC.